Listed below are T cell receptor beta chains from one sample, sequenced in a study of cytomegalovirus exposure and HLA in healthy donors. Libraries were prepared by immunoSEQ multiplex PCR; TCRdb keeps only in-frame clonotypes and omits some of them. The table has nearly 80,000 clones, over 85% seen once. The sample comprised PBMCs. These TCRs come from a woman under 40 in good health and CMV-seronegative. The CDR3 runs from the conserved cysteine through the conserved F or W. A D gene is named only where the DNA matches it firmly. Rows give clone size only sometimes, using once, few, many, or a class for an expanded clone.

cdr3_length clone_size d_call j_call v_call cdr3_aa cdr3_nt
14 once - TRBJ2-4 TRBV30 CAWSARDSKNIQYF TGTGCCTGGAGTGCTCGGGATTCCAAAAACATTCAGTACTTC
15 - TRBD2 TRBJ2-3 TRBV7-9 CASSPLAGAGDTQYF TGTGCCAGCAGCCCGCTAGCGGGAGCGGGAGATACGCAGTATTTT
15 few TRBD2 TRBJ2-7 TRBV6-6 CASSKKTSGTYEQYF TGTGCCAGCAGTAAAAAGACTAGCGGTACCTACGAGCAGTACTTC
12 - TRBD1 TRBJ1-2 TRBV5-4 CASSSDGTVAYF TGTGCCAGCAGCTCCGACGGGACAGTAGCATACTTC
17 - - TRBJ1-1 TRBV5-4 CASSLGGPVGRNTEAFF TGTGCCAGCAGCTTGGGGGGCCCAGTGGGGCGAAACACTGAAGCTTTCTTT
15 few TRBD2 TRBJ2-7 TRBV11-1 CASSRTSGDTYEQYF TGTGCCAGCAGCCGGACTAGCGGGGATACCTACGAGCAGTACTTC
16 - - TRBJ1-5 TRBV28 CASSLWGGGSNQPQHF TGTGCCAGCAGTTTATGGGGGGGAGGGAGCAATCAGCCCCAGCATTTT
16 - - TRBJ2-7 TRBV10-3 CAIKSTGTLTSYEQYF TGTGCCATCAAATCGACCGGGACACTCACCTCCTACGAGCAGTACTTC
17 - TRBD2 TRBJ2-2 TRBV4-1 CASSQGLAGGSTGELFF TGCGCCAGCAGCCAAGGCCTAGCGGGAGGGTCCACCGGGGAGCTGTTTTTT
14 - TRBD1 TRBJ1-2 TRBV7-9 CASSLGTANYGYTF TGTGCCAGCAGCCTTGGGACAGCCAACTATGGCTACACCTTC
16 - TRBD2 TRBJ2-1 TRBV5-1 CASSTTGTSGYNEQFF TGCGCCAGCAGCACTACCGGGACTAGCGGATACAATGAGCAGTTCTTC
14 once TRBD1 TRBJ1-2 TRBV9 CASSALDRASGYTF TGTGCCAGCAGCGCATTGGACAGGGCGAGCGGCTACACCTTC
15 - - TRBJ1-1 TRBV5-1 CASSLARGGNTEAFF TGCGCCAGCAGCTTGGCCCGAGGGGGAAATACTGAAGCTTTCTTT
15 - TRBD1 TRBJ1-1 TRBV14 CASSQERDRGRKAFF TGTGCCAGCAGCCAAGAAAGGGACAGGGGGCGAAAAGCTTTCTTT
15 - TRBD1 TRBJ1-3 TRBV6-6 CASILTGDTGNTIYF TGTGCCAGCATTTTGACAGGGGATACTGGAAACACCATATATTTT
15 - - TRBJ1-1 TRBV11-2 CASGPGQTRDTEAFF TGTGCCAGCGGACCGGGACAAACTAGGGACACTGAAGCTTTCTTT
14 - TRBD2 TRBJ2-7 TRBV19 CASAPGLALYEQYF TGTGCCAGCGCCCCGGGACTAGCGCTCTACGAGCAGTACTTC
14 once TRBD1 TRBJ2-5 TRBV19 CASSRTGGQETQYF TGTGCCAGTAGTAGGACAGGGGGCCAAGAGACCCAGTACTTC
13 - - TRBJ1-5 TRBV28 CASSQGNNQPQHF TGTGCCAGCAGCCAGGGAAATAATCAGCCCCAGCATTTT
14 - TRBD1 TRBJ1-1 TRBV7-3 CASSLGTANTEAFF TGTGCCAGCAGCCTGGGGACAGCGAACACTGAAGCTTTCTTT
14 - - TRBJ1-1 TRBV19 CASSMGEGNTEAFF TGTGCCAGTAGTATGGGGGAGGGGAACACTGAAGCTTTCTTT
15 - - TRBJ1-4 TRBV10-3 CAISEGRDSSEKLFF TGTGCCATCAGTGAGGGACGGGATAGTAGTGAAAAACTGTTTTTT
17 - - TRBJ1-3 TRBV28 CASSLLTAGLGGNTIYF TGTGCCAGCAGTTTATTGACGGCGGGGCTGGGAGGAAACACCATATATTTT
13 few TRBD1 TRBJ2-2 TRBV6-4 CASSEQGAGELFF TGTGCCAGCAGCGAACAGGGGGCCGGGGAGCTGTTTTTT
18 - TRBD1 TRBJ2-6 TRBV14 CASSLGTVVSSGANVLTF TGTGCCAGCAGCCTTGGGACAGTCGTCTCCTCTGGGGCCAACGTCCTGACTTTC
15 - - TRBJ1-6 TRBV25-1 CASSGRSPYNSPLHF TGTGCCAGCAGTGGTCGGTCCCCCTATAATTCACCCCTCCACTTT
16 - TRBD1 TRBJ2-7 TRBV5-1 CASSFFFGQGSHEQYF TGCGCCAGCAGCTTCTTCTTTGGACAGGGGTCCCACGAGCAGTACTTC